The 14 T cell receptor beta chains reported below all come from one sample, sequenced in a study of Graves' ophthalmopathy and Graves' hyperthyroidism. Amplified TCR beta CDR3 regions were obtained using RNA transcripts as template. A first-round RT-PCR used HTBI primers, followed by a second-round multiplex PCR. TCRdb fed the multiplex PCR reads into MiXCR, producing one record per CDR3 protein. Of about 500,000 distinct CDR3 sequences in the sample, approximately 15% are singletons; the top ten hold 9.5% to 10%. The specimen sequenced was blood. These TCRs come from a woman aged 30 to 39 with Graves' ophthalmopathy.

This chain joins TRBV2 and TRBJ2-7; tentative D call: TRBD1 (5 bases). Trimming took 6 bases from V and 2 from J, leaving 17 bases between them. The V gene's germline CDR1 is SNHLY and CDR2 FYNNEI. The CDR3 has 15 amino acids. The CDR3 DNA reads TGTGCCAGCAGCAAGTTGCAGGGCGCAACCTACGAGCAGTACTTC. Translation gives CASSKLQGATYEQYF.

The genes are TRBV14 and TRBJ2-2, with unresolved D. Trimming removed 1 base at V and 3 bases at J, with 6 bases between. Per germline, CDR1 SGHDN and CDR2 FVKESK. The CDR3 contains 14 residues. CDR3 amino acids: CASSQGIYTGELFF. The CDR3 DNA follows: TGTGCCAGCAGCCAAGGGATCTACACCGGGGAGCTGTTTTTT. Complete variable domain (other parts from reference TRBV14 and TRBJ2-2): EAGVTQFPSHSVIEKGQTVTLRCDPISGHDNLYWYRRVMGKEIKFLLHFVKESKQDESGMPNNRFLAERTGGTYSTLKVQPAELEDSGVYFCASSQGIYTGELFFGEGSRLTVL.

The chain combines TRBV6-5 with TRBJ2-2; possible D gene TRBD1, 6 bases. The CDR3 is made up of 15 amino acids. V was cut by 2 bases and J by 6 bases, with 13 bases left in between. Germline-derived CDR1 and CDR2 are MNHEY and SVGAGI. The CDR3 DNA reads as TGTGCCAGCAGTTACACCAAGACAGGAGCCGGGGAGCTGTTTTTT. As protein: CASSYTKTGAGELFF.

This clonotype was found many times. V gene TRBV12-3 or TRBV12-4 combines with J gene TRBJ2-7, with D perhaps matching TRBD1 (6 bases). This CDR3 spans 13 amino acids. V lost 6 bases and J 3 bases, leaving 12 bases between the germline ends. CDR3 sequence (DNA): TGTGCCAGCAGATTACAGGGTTACTACGAGCAGTACTTC. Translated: CASRLQGYYEQYF.

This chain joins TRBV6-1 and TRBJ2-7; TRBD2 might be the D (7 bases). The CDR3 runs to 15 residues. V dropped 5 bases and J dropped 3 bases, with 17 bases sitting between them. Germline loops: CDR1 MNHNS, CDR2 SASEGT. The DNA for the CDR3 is TGTGCCAGCAGTCCACGGGGGCGGGGGAACTACGAGCAGTACTTC. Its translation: CASSPRGRGNYEQYF.

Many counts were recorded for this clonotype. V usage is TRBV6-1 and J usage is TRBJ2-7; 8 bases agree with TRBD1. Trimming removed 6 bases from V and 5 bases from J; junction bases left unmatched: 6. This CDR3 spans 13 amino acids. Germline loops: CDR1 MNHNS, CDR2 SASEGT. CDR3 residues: CASRRTGLHEQYF. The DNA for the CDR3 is TGTGCCAGCAGGCGGACAGGGTTACACGAGCAGTACTTC.

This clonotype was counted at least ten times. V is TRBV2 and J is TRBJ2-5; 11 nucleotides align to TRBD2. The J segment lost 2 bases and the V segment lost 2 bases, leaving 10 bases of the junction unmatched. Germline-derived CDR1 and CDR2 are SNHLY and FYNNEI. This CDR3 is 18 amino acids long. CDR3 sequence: CASSEYGLAGGKQETQYF. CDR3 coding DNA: TGTGCCAGCAGTGAATATGGGCTAGCGGGGGGAAAACAAGAGACCCAGTACTTC.

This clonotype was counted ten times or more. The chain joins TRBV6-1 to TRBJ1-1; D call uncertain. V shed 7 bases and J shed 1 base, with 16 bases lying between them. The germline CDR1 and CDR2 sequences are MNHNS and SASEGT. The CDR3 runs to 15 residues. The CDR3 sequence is CASTGRALQNTEAFF. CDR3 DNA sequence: TGTGCCAGCACCGGCCGGGCACTTCAGAACACTGAAGCTTTCTTT.

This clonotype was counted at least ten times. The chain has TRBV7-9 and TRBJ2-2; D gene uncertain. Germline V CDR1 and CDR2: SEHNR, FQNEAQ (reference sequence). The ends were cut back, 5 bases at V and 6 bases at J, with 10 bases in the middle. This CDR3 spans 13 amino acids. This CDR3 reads CASSINNAGELFF. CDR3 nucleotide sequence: TGTGCCAGCAGCATCAATAATGCCGGGGAGCTGTTTTTT.

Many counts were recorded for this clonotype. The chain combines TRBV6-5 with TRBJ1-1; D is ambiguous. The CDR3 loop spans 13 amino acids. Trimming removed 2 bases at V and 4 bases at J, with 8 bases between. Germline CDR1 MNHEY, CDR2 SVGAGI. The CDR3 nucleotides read TGTGCCAGCAGTTACGGCCGCGCCACTGAAGCTTTCTTT. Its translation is CASSYGRATEAFF.

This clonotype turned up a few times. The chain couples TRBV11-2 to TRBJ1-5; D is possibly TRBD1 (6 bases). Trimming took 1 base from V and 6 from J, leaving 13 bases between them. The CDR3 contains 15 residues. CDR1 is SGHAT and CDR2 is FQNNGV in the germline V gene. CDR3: CASSLVGGRGQPQHF. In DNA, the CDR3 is TGTGCCAGCAGCTTAGTAGGGGGTCGTGGTCAGCCCCAGCATTTT.

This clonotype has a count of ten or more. The CDR3 protein is CASSRLRGGYGYTF. As DNA, the CDR3 is TGTGCCAGCAGCCGACTCAGGGGGGGCTATGGCTACACCTTC. The V call is TRBV11-2, the J call TRBJ1-2, with 7 bases lining up with TRBD1. This CDR3 has 14 amino acids. Germline CDR1 is SGHAT and CDR2 is FQNNGV. The junction had 7 bases not matched to a gene; V was cut back by 5 bases and J by 4 bases. Full variable domain (rest looked up from reference TRBV11-2 and TRBJ1-2): EAGVAQSPRYKIIEKRQSVAFWCNPISGHATLYWYQQILGQGPKLLIQFQNNGVVDDSQLPKDRFSAERLKGVDSTLKIQPAKLEDSAVYLCASSRLRGGYGYTFGSGTRLTVV.

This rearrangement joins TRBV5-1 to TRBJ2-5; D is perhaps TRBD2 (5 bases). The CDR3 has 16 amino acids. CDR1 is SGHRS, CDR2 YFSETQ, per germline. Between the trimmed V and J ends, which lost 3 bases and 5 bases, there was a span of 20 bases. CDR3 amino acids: CASSSIGPIRGETQYF. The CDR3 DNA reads TGCGCCAGCAGCTCCATTGGACCCATTAGAGGGGAGACCCAGTACTTC.

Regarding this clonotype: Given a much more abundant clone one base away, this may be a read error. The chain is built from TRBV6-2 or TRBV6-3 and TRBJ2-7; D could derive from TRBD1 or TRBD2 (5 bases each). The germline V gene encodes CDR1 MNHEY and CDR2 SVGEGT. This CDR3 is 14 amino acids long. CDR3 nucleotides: TGTGCCAGCAGTTACTTGACTGGCCAGGGAGAGCAGTGCTTC. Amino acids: CASSYLTGQGEQCF.